A single sample is the source of the 15 T cell receptor beta chains below, sequenced in a study of blood T cell repertoires in COVID-19. Measured with immunoSEQ multiplex PCR; TCRdb has only the in-frame clones, and not every one. The table shows under 300,000 clones, with about 90% occurring only once. The sample was PBMCs or T cells enriched from blood (not recorded which). The receptors derive from a woman aged 40 to 50 who had been exposed to COVID-19.

The chain links TRBV5-1 to TRBJ2-3; 7 positions match TRBD1. The CDR3 contains 14 residues. CDR1 is SGHRS, CDR2 YFSETQ, per germline. V shed 7 bases and J 2 bases; nucleotides not matched to a gene: 7. The CDR3, as DNA: TGCGCCAGCGGAAAGGGGGCCCCCACAGATACGCAGTATTTT. This sequence encodes CASGKGAPTDTQYF.

The chain joins TRBV18 to TRBJ1-2; D unclear. CDR1 and CDR2 (germline): KGHSH, LQKENI. This CDR3 comprises 15 residues. The germline V and J ends were trimmed by 0 bases and 13 bases, with 21 bases remaining between them. The CDR3 DNA follows: TGTGCCAGCTCACCACCGACCCTGGGAGGGAAGAGCCTCACCTTC. Amino acids: CASSPPTLGGKSLTF.

V is TRBV28 and J is TRBJ1-1; the match to TRBD1 covers 12 bases. The CDR3 extends over 15 amino acids. Germline trimming cut 5 bases from V and 6 bases from J; bases unmatched to any gene: 7. In germline, CDR1 is MDHEN, CDR2 SYDVKM. The CDR3 coding sequence is TGTGCCAGCAGTCTACGGGACAGGGGGCTTTCTGAAGCTTTCTTT. It yields the protein CASSLRDRGLSEAFF.

The CDR3 spells CASSRDRDYEQYF. CDR3 nucleotide sequence: TGTGCCAGCAGCCGGGACAGGGACTACGAGCAGTACTTC. This chain links TRBV3-1 (or the pseudogene TRBV3-2) with TRBJ2-7; 9 bases are shared with TRBD1. This CDR3 is built from 13 residues. The V segment lost 4 bases and the J segment 3 bases; nucleotides outside the gene matches: 1. The germline gives CDR1 LGHDT, CDR2 YNNKEL (reference sequence).

This clone appeared once. This rearrangement joins TRBV4-2 to TRBJ1-1, with D uncertain. V was clipped by 1 base and J by 0 bases, with 6 bases between them. CDR3 length equals 14 residues. CDR1 and CDR2 from the germline V gene are LGHNA and YNFKEQ. CDR3 nucleotides: TGTGCCAGCAGCCAAGGGGCTATGAACACTGAAGCTTTCTTT. This gives the protein CASSQGAMNTEAFF.

The genes are TRBV6-1 and TRBJ1-2; possible D gene TRBD1, 5 bases. This CDR3 has 15 amino acids. Looked up from germline, CDR1 is MNHNS and CDR2 is SASEGT. Deletions cut 2 bases from V and 3 bases from J, with 13 bases between. This chain's CDR3 is CASSEFLDKDYGYTF. CDR3 sequence (DNA): TGTGCCAGCAGTGAATTTTTGGACAAGGACTATGGCTACACCTTC.

The genes are TRBV7-9 and TRBJ1-4; the D is unclear. The ends were cut back, 6 bases at V and 6 bases at J, with 14 bases in the middle. CDR3 length equals 14 residues. The V gene's germline CDR1 is SEHNR and CDR2 FQNEAQ (reference sequence). The CDR3 loop is CASRKPGLYEKLFF. The CDR3 DNA reads TGTGCCAGCAGGAAACCGGGGTTGTATGAAAAACTGTTTTTT.

CDR3 residues: CASSLFGEGQEEKLFF. In nucleotides, the CDR3 is TGTGCCAGTAGTCTTTTCGGGGAGGGTCAAGAAGAAAAACTGTTTTTT. The chain has TRBV19 and TRBJ1-4; no reliable D call. Trimming pared 5 bases from V and 8 bases from J, leaving 21 bases between. The CDR3 covers 16 residues. Germline V gene sequence: CDR1 LNHDA, CDR2 SQIVND (reference sequence).

The rearrangement joins TRBV6-5 to TRBJ1-1; possible D gene TRBD1, 6 bases. Trimming pared 6 bases from V and 3 bases from J, leaving 17 bases between. The V gene's germline CDR1 is MNHEY and CDR2 SVGAGI. The CDR3 consists of 15 residues. CDR3 sequence reads: CASSPAPQGHTEAFF. The CDR3 DNA follows: TGTGCCAGCAGCCCCGCCCCCCAGGGGCACACTGAAGCTTTCTTT.

This chain links TRBV18 with TRBJ2-1; 9 bases agree with TRBD1. V shed 4 bases and J 5 bases; nucleotides not matched to a gene: 15. The germline V gene has CDR1 KGHSH and CDR2 LQKENI. This CDR3 has 18 residues. CDR3 loop: CASSRGTGFERHHNEQFF. The CDR3 region has the DNA TGTGCCAGCTCACGAGGGACAGGGTTCGAACGACACCACAATGAGCAGTTCTTC.

This rearrangement joins TRBV6-4 to TRBJ1-1; maybe TRBD1 (5 bases). Germline V CDR1 and CDR2: MRHNA, SNTAGT. There are 16 residues in the CDR3. The V and J ends lost 4 bases and 2 bases respectively, with 17 bases between them. CDR3 protein: CASSVYLATANTEAFF. In nucleotides, the CDR3 is TGTGCCAGCAGTGTTTACCTTGCGACAGCTAACACTGAAGCTTTCTTT.

The gene calls are TRBV6-1 and TRBJ1-2, with D tentatively TRBD1 (5 bases). V was pared by 2 bases and J by 5 bases, with 15 bases between. This CDR3 has 15 amino acids. Germline V gives CDR1 MNHNS, CDR2 SASEGT. In DNA form, the CDR3 reads TGTGCCAGCAGTGAACGGAGGGCAGGGAGGTATGGCTACACCTTC. Translation: CASSERRAGRYGYTF.

V gene TRBV7-9 combines with J gene TRBJ1-1; D is undetermined. The CDR3 loop spans 10 amino acids. Germline CDR1 and CDR2: SEHNR and FQNEAQ (reference sequence). V dropped 3 bases and J dropped 11 bases, with 7 bases sitting between them. The CDR3 loop reads CASSFVTAFF. Written as DNA, the CDR3 is TGTGCCAGCAGCTTTGTAACTGCTTTCTTT.

The rearrangement joins TRBV27 to TRBJ1-2, with TRBD1 matching 7 bases. With V trimmed by 3 bases and J by 10 bases, 5 bases remained unmatched. CDR1 is MNHEY, CDR2 SMNVEV, per germline (reference sequence). The CDR3 consists of 12 residues. The CDR3 sequence is CASSFRGQIYTF. DNA of the CDR3: TGTGCCAGCAGTTTCAGGGGACAGATCTACACCTTC.

Comments on this clone: A junction boundary mismatches the germline segment, possibly from a read error. The chain employs TRBV5-1 and TRBJ2-2; perhaps TRBD2 as D (5 bases). CDR3 size: 15 residues. In germline, CDR1 is SGHRS, CDR2 YFSETQ. CDR3 protein: CASSLVLGFAGELFF. For the CDR3, the DNA is TGTGCCAGCAGCTTGGTACTAGGGTTCGCCGGGGAGCTGTTTTTT.